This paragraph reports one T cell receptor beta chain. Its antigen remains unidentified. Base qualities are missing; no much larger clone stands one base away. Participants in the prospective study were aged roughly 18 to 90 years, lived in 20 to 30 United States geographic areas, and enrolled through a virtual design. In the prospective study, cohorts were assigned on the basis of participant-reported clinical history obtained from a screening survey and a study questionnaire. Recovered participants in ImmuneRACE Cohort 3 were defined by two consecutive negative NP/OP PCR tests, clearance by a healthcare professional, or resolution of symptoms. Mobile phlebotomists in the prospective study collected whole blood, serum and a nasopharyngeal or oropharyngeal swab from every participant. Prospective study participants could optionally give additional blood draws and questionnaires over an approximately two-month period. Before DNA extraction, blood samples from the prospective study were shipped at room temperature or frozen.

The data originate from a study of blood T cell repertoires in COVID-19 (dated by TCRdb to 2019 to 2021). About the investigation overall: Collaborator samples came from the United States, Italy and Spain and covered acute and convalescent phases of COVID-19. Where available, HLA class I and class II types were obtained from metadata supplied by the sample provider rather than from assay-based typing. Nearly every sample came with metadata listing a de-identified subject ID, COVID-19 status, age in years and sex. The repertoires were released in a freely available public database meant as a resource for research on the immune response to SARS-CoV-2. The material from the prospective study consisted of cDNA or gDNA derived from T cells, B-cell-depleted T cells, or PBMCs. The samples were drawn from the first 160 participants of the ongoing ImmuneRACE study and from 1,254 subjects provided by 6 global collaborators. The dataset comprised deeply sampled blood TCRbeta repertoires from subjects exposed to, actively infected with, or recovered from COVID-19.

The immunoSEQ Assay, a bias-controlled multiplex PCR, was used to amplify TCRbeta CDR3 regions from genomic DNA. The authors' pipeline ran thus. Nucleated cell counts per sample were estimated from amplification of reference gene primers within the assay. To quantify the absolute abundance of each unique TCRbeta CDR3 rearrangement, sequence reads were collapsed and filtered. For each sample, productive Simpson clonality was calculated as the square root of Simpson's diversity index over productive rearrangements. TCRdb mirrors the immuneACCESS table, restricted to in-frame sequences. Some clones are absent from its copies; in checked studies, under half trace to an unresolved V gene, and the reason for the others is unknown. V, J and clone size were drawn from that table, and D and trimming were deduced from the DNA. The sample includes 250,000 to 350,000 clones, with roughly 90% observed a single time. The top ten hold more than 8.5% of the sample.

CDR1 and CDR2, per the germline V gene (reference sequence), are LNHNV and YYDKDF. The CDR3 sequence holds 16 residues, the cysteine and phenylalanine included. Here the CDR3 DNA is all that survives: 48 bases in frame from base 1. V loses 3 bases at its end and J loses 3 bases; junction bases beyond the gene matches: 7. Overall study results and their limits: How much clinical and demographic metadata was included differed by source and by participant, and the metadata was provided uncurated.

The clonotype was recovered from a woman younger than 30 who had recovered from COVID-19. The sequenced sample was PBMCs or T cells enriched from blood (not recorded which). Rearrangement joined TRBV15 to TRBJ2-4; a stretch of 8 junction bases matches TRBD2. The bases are TGTGCCACCAGCAGTTTTAGCGGGGTTCTCAAAAACATTCAGTACTTC. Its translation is CATSSFSGVLKNIQYF.